The rows below give T cell receptor beta chains drawn from one sample of a study of cytomegalovirus exposure and HLA in healthy donors. TCRdb's table, derived via immunoSEQ multiplex PCR, lists solely in-frame clones and lacks some. The repertoire holds about 110,000 clones, around 85% seen once, with approximately 6.9% in the top ten. Sequenced sample: PBMCs. These receptor sequences come from a man younger than 40 in good health and CMV-seropositive. CDR3s include the opening cysteine and the closing phenylalanine or tryptophan. A D gene is named only where the DNA matches it firmly. Clone size is stated in some rows and not others, as once, few, many or a class when expanded.

v_call: TRBV15
clone_size: once
j_call: TRBJ1-2
d_call: -
cdr3_aa: CATSGENRFHYGYTF
cdr3_nt: TGTGCCACCAGCGGCGAAAACAGGTTCCACTATGGCTACACCTTC

v_call: TRBV27
clone_size: -
j_call: TRBJ2-7
d_call: -
cdr3_aa: CASGALGTYEQYF
cdr3_nt: TGTGCCAGCGGGGCTCTGGGGACCTACGAGCAGTACTTC

v_call: TRBV19
clone_size: -
j_call: TRBJ1-1
d_call: -
cdr3_aa: CASSLQGLNTEAFF
cdr3_nt: TGTGCCAGTAGCTTACAGGGTCTGAACACTGAAGCTTTCTTT

v_call: TRBV5-6
clone_size: -
j_call: TRBJ2-5
d_call: TRBD2
cdr3_aa: CASSPGLAAETQYF
cdr3_nt: TGTGCCAGCAGCCCGGGACTAGCCGCAGAGACCCAGTACTTC

v_call: TRBV15
clone_size: -
j_call: TRBJ2-1
d_call: TRBD2
cdr3_aa: CATSRRGASYNEQFF
cdr3_nt: TGTGCCACCAGCAGGCGGGGGGCTTCCTACAATGAGCAGTTCTTC

v_call: TRBV4-3
clone_size: -
j_call: TRBJ2-2
d_call: -
cdr3_aa: CASSQDHVPGNTGELFF
cdr3_nt: TGCGCCAGCAGCCAAGACCATGTTCCAGGGAACACCGGGGAGCTGTTTTTT

v_call: TRBV12-5
clone_size: -
j_call: TRBJ2-7
d_call: TRBD1
cdr3_aa: CASGFGTGDYEQYF
cdr3_nt: TGTGCTAGTGGTTTCGGGACAGGGGATTACGAGCAGTACTTC

v_call: TRBV6-5
clone_size: -
j_call: TRBJ1-1
d_call: TRBD1
cdr3_aa: CASSYSDRGDTEAFF
cdr3_nt: TGTGCCAGCAGTTACTCGGACAGGGGGGATACTGAAGCTTTCTTT

v_call: TRBV5-1
clone_size: -
j_call: TRBJ2-2
d_call: TRBD2
cdr3_aa: CASSGGLAGGPTGELFF
cdr3_nt: TGCGCCAGCAGCGGAGGACTAGCGGGGGGGCCAACCGGGGAGCTGTTTTTT

v_call: TRBV4-2
clone_size: -
j_call: TRBJ2-1
d_call: TRBD2
cdr3_aa: CASSPGPTSGESSYNEQFF
cdr3_nt: TGTGCCAGCAGCCCGGGCCCAACTAGCGGGGAGAGCTCCTACAATGAGCAGTTCTTC

v_call: TRBV5-1
clone_size: -
j_call: TRBJ1-1
d_call: -
cdr3_aa: CARSTGSGNTEAFF
cdr3_nt: TGCGCCCGCAGCACCGGGTCGGGGAACACTGAAGCTTTCTTT

v_call: TRBV10-3
clone_size: -
j_call: TRBJ1-1
d_call: TRBD1
cdr3_aa: CAIGTRGQNTEAFF
cdr3_nt: TGTGCCATCGGAACCAGGGGGCAAAACACTGAAGCTTTCTTT

v_call: TRBV7-2
clone_size: -
j_call: TRBJ2-3
d_call: TRBD2
cdr3_aa: CASSLGGLSTDTQYF
cdr3_nt: TGTGCCAGCAGCTTGGGGGGACTAAGCACAGATACGCAGTATTTT

v_call: TRBV10-3
clone_size: -
j_call: TRBJ2-2
d_call: -
cdr3_aa: CATFGQGGPGELFF
cdr3_nt: TGTGCCACCTTCGGCCAGGGTGGACCCGGGGAGCTGTTTTTT

v_call: TRBV27
clone_size: -
j_call: TRBJ1-3
d_call: TRBD1
cdr3_aa: CASSSGQGRRGNTIYF
cdr3_nt: TGTGCCAGCAGTTCGGGACAGGGGCGTAGGGGAAACACCATATATTTT

v_call: TRBV10-3
clone_size: -
j_call: TRBJ2-3
d_call: TRBD2
cdr3_aa: CAISERGLAGGTSTDTQYF
cdr3_nt: TGTGCCATCAGTGAGCGGGGACTAGCGGGGGGTACTAGCACAGATACGCAGTATTTT

v_call: TRBV4-1
clone_size: once
j_call: TRBJ2-7
d_call: -
cdr3_aa: CASSRIEDFSYEQYF
cdr3_nt: TGCGCCAGCAGCCGGATCGAGGACTTTTCCTACGAGCAGTACTTC

v_call: TRBV6-6
clone_size: -
j_call: TRBJ2-7
d_call: -
cdr3_aa: CASSYDRGLSDEQYF
cdr3_nt: TGTGCCAGCAGTTACGATCGGGGACTCAGTGACGAGCAGTACTTC

v_call: TRBV2
clone_size: few
j_call: TRBJ1-4
d_call: -
cdr3_aa: CASRVWGGGEKLFF
cdr3_nt: TGTGCCAGCAGGGTCTGGGGAGGAGGTGAAAAACTGTTTTTT

v_call: TRBV10-3
clone_size: -
j_call: TRBJ1-2
d_call: TRBD1
cdr3_aa: CAISEYGTAKGYTF
cdr3_nt: TGTGCCATCAGTGAGTATGGGACAGCGAAGGGCTACACCTTC

v_call: TRBV18
clone_size: -
j_call: TRBJ2-2
d_call: -
cdr3_aa: CASSPLGGASNTGELFF
cdr3_nt: TGTGCCAGCTCACCATTGGGCGGGGCGTCGAACACCGGGGAGCTGTTTTTT

v_call: TRBV7-2
clone_size: -
j_call: TRBJ1-2
d_call: -
cdr3_aa: CASSFRVGGYTF
cdr3_nt: TGTGCCAGCAGCTTCAGGGTGGGAGGCTACACCTTC

v_call: TRBV28
clone_size: -
j_call: TRBJ2-1
d_call: TRBD2
cdr3_aa: CASSGGSVAYNEQFF
cdr3_nt: TGTGCCAGCAGCGGGGGGAGCGTAGCCTACAATGAGCAGTTCTTC